A single sample is the source of the 26 T cell receptor beta chains below, sequenced in a study of CD8 T cells in Susac syndrome. With random hexamers, reverse transcription was performed on roughly 0.5 to 1 ug of RNA. A single record per CDR3 protein comes from TCRdb applying MiXCR to the immunoSEQ multiplex PCR reads. Of around 23,000 distinct CDR3 sequences listed, about 94% were seen once; the top ten hold approximately 0.63%. Specimen: CD8+ T cells from PBMCs. The origin of the receptors is a human donor with Susac syndrome.

As for this clonotype: At one end, the junction sequence differs from germline, possibly due to a read error. The gene calls are TRBV4-1 and TRBJ2-1, with no clear D. Germline V lookup: CDR1 MGHRA, CDR2 YSYEKL. This CDR3 is built from 17 residues. The chain's CDR3 is CVSSQEGPSLGYNEQFF. CDR3 sequence (DNA): TGCGTCAGCAGCCAAGAAGGGCCTAGTTTAGGCTACAATGAGCAGTTCTTC.

The V and J genes are TRBV6-5 and TRBJ1-2; TRBD1 aligns across 7 bases. The ends lost 6 bases at V and 8 bases at J; junction bases unmatched: 12. Looked up from germline, CDR1 is MNHEY and CDR2 is SVGAGI. This CDR3 region has 14 residues. This CDR3 reads CASRPQGESYGYTF. The CDR3, as DNA: TGTGCCAGCAGGCCTCAGGGGGAGTCGTACGGCTACACCTTC.

The chain recombines TRBV3-1 with TRBJ2-7; no reliable D call. Germline V gene sequence: CDR1 LGHDT, CDR2 YNNKEL (reference sequence). The length of the CDR3 is 16 residues. Trimming shortened V by 4 bases and J by 5 bases, and 21 bases separated the two germline ends. In DNA form, the CDR3 reads TGTGCCAGCAGCCCGCGTTATCCCATCGTGTTAGACGAGCAGTACTTC. Its protein is CASSPRYPIVLDEQYF.

The chain combines TRBV29-1 with TRBJ2-7; perhaps TRBD1 as D (5 bases). This CDR3 is built from 14 residues. Germline CDR1 is SQVTM and CDR2 is ANQGSEA. The V end lost 4 bases, the J end lost 2 bases, and 15 bases lay between the germline ends. CDR3 sequence (DNA): TGCAGCGTTGCCCTGACAGAATACACCTACGAGCAGTACTTC. This encodes CSVALTEYTYEQYF.

V gene TRBV20-1 combines with J gene TRBJ2-7, with D maybe TRBD2 (5 bases). This CDR3 contains 17 residues. Per the germline V gene, CDR1 is DFQATT and CDR2 is SNEGSKA (reference sequence). The germline V and J ends were trimmed by 0 bases and 3 bases, with 21 bases remaining between them. The CDR3 reads CSARDSVGVAEIYEQYF. In nucleotides, the CDR3 is TGCAGTGCTAGAGATTCCGTGGGAGTCGCGGAAATCTACGAGCAGTACTTC.

The gene calls are TRBV7-9 and TRBJ1-2; D possibly corresponds to TRBD1 (6 bases). This CDR3 is built from 14 residues. The V gene lost 1 base and the J gene lost 6 bases, with 12 bases spanning the gap. Germline V gene data show CDR1 as SEHNR and CDR2 as FQNEAQ (reference sequence). The CDR3 region has the DNA TGTGCCAGCAGCTTAGTGGTAAACAGGGATGGCTACACCTTC. Its translation: CASSLVVNRDGYTF. Variable domain in full (rest from reference TRBV7-9 and TRBJ1-2): DTGVSQNPRHKITKRGQNVTFRCDPISEHNRLYWYRQTLGQGPEFLTYFQNEAQLEKSRLLSDRFSAERPKGSFSTLEIQRTEQGDSAMYLCASSLVVNRDGYTFGSGTRLTVV.

The CDR3 region is CASSPPKGDGSTYEQYF. The CDR3 coding sequence is TGTGCCAGCTCACCACCGAAAGGGGACGGATCGACCTACGAGCAGTACTTC. The rearrangement uses TRBV18 and TRBJ2-7; D possibly matches TRBD1 or TRBD2 (5 bases each). The CDR3 has 17 amino acids. Germline V gene sequence: CDR1 KGHSH, CDR2 LQKENI. Trimming pared 0 bases from V and 2 bases from J, leaving 17 bases between. Variable domain in full (rest from reference TRBV18 and TRBJ2-7): NAGVMQNPRHLVRRRGQEARLRCSPMKGHSHVYWYRQLPEEGLKFMVYLQKENIIDESGMPKERFSAEFPKEGPSILRIQQVVRGDSAAYFCASSPPKGDGSTYEQYFGPGTRLTVT.

The V gene is TRBV6-1, the J gene TRBJ2-4; TRBD2 might be the D (5 bases). The CDR3 extends over 16 amino acids. The V gene's germline CDR1 is MNHNS and CDR2 SASEGT. V gave up 6 bases and J gave up 0 bases, with 15 bases separating them. CDR3 sequence: CASSRGSNLAKNIQYF. The CDR3 DNA reads as TGTGCCAGCAGCCGGGGTAGTAATCTAGCCAAAAACATTCAGTACTTC.

The chain links TRBV7-3 to TRBJ2-2; 13 positions agree with TRBD2. The CDR3 totals 20 residues. Unmatched junction bases numbered 8, after V lost 0 bases and J lost 1 base. In germline, CDR1 is SGHTA, CDR2 FQGTGA. The CDR3 DNA is TGTGCCAGCAGCTTAACAGGGGGACTAGCGGGGTCTCGGAACACCGGGGAGCTGTTTTTT. The encoded protein is CASSLTGGLAGSRNTGELFF.

This chain joins TRBV28 and TRBJ2-7; D uncertain. Trimming removed 2 bases from V and 6 bases from J, with 11 bases in between. CDR3 length equals 13 residues. The germline CDR1 and CDR2 sequences are MDHEN and SYDVKM. In DNA form, the CDR3 reads TGTGCCAGCAGTTTAGGGCTTCCGAGCGAGCAGTACTTC. It encodes CASSLGLPSEQYF.

The genes are TRBV12-5 and TRBJ2-1; TRBD1 agrees at 7 bases. Germline lookup yields CDR1 LGHNT and CDR2 FRNRAP. CDR3 size: 13 residues. After removal of 2 bases from V and 7 bases from J, the junction contained 2 bases not matched to a gene. CDR3 amino acids: CASGLLQGNEQFF. CDR3 coding DNA: TGTGCTAGTGGTTTGCTACAGGGGAATGAGCAGTTCTTC.

V is TRBV5-5 and J is TRBJ2-3; D gene unclear. The CDR3 runs to 18 residues. Per the germline V gene, CDR1 is SGHKS and CDR2 is YYEKEE (reference sequence). V lost 0 bases to trimming and J lost 1 base, with 18 bases between them. In nucleotides, the CDR3 is TGTGCCAGCAGCTTGGTGAGGCTGGCCCACCACGGCACAGATACGCAGTATTTT. Translating it yields CASSLVRLAHHGTDTQYF.

J is TRBJ2-5 and V is TRBV5-6, with 7 bases matching TRBD1. The CDR3 has 14 residues. Germline CDR1 reads SGHDT; CDR2 reads YYEEEE. Losses at the gene ends were 2 bases for V and 3 bases for J; bases not matched to a gene: 4. CDR3 region: CASSFGTAKETQYF. In DNA form, the CDR3 reads TGTGCCAGCAGCTTCGGGACAGCTAAAGAGACCCAGTACTTC.

This rearrangement joins TRBV19 to TRBJ2-2; D is uncertain. Between the trimmed V and J ends, which lost 1 base and 4 bases, there was a span of 10 bases. Germline V gene sequence: CDR1 LNHDA, CDR2 SQIVND (reference sequence). This CDR3 spans 15 amino acids. CDR3 DNA sequence: TGTGCCAGTAGTATAGGAGATTTTGCCACCGGGGAGCTGTTTTTT. It encodes CASSIGDFATGELFF.

In regard to this clonotype: An end of the junction differs from the germline gene, which may be a read error. V gene TRBV7-7 combines with J gene TRBJ2-1, with 10 bases aligning to TRBD2. The germline CDR1 and CDR2 sequences are SSHAT and FNYEAQ (reference sequence). The CDR3 length is 16 residues. The CDR3 DNA sequence: TGTGCTAGCAGCCCTAGCGGGGGCCGGGGGGGCAATGAGCAGTTCTTC. Amino acids: CASSPSGGRGGNEQFF.

The chain couples TRBV28 to TRBJ1-1; 7 bases are shared with TRBD1. The CDR3 contains 14 residues. Germline lookup yields CDR1 MDHEN and CDR2 SYDVKM. Trimming removed 5 bases from V and 4 bases from J; junction bases left unmatched: 7. The chain's CDR3 is CASSPLPGGTEAFF. The CDR3 region has the DNA TGTGCCAGCAGTCCCCTACCAGGGGGCACTGAAGCTTTCTTT. Full variable domain (remainder filled in from reference TRBV28 and TRBJ1-1): DVKVTQSSRYLVKRTGEKVFLECVQDMDHENMFWYRQDPGLGLRLIYFSYDVKMKEKGDIPEGYSVSREKKERFSLILESASTNQTSMYLCASSPLPGGTEAFFGQGTRLTVV.

The chain employs TRBV11-3 and TRBJ2-6, with D uncertain. In germline, CDR1 is SGHNT, CDR2 YENEEA. CDR3 length: 15 residues. V gave up 1 base and J gave up 0 bases, with 4 bases separating them. The CDR3 here is CASSLGSSGANVLTF. In DNA form, the CDR3 reads TGTGCCAGCAGCTTAGGAAGCTCTGGGGCCAACGTCCTGACTTTC.

The rearrangement uses TRBV28 and TRBJ1-2; D remains unclear. CDR1 MDHEN and CDR2 SYDVKM come from the germline V gene. The CDR3 is made up of 11 amino acids. Deletions cut 5 bases from V and 4 bases from J, with 5 bases between. In DNA, the CDR3 is TGTGCCAGCAGTCAAGGCTATGGCTACACCTTC. As protein: CASSQGYGYTF.

The rearrangement uses TRBV5-1 and TRBJ2-3; no reliable D call. Trimming stripped 6 bases from V and 1 base from J, with 6 bases between. This CDR3 region has 12 residues. Germline CDR1 and CDR2: SGHRS and YFSETQ. The DNA of the CDR3 is TGCGCCAGCATATCCGGCACAGATACGCAGTATTTT. Translation: CASISGTDTQYF.

This sequence joins TRBV19 and TRBJ1-1, with D uncertain. Trimming took off 4 bases at V and 5 bases at J, with 20 bases between the two ends. Germline lookup yields CDR1 LNHDA and CDR2 SQIVND (reference sequence). The CDR3 has 16 residues. This CDR3 reads CASSTPWAEKGTEAFF. The CDR3 bases are TGTGCCAGTAGTACGCCATGGGCCGAAAAAGGGACTGAAGCTTTCTTT.

V and J are TRBV28 and TRBJ2-7; D may correspond to TRBD1 or TRBD2 (5 bases each). The CDR3 consists of 15 residues. Deletions cut 6 bases from V and 2 bases from J, with 17 bases between. Germline CDR1 MDHEN, CDR2 SYDVKM. The CDR3 sequence is CASRPWDRQAYEQYF. CDR3 nucleotides: TGTGCCAGCAGGCCCTGGGACCGACAAGCCTACGAGCAGTACTTC.

The rearrangement joins TRBV6-2 or TRBV6-3 to TRBJ2-7; 8 bases match TRBD1. Looked up from germline, CDR1 is MNHEY and CDR2 is SVGEGT. This CDR3 contains 15 residues. The ends lost 2 bases at V and 2 bases at J; junction bases unmatched: 5. The CDR3 loop is CASSYPRTGTYEQYF. The CDR3 region has the DNA TGTGCCAGCAGTTACCCCAGGACAGGGACCTACGAGCAGTACTTC.

About this clonotype itself: Lacking the conserved final phenylalanine or tryptophan, this CDR3 likely reflects a read error. This chain uses TRBV7-9 with TRBJ1-1, with 10 nucleotides matching TRBD1. Germline-derived CDR1 and CDR2 are SEHNR and FQNEAQ (reference sequence). V shed 1 base, J shed 1 base, and the junction held 0 bases outside the gene matches. The CDR3 is 15 amino acids. CDR3 DNA: TGTGCCAGCAGCTTAGGACAGGGGGCGAACACTGAAGCTTTCCTT. Its protein product is CASSLGQGANTEAFL.

V is TRBV11-3 and J is TRBJ2-7; 8 bases match TRBD1. V trimming: 1 base; J trimming: 2 bases; junction bases outside the gene matches: 4. CDR3 size: 15 residues. Germline CDR1 reads SGHNT; CDR2 reads YENEEA. The chain's CDR3 is CASSLAGGPTYEQYF. The CDR3 coding sequence is TGTGCCAGCAGCTTAGCAGGGGGCCCTACCTACGAGCAGTACTTC.

In DNA form, the CDR3 reads TGTGCCAGCAGCGCCCTCCTAGCGGGGGCTCTTTACGAGCAGTACTTC. Its protein is CASSALLAGALYEQYF. The genes are TRBV11-2 and TRBJ2-7; 10 nucleotides agree with TRBD2. The germline CDR1 and CDR2 sequences are SGHAT and FQNNGV. After removal of 5 bases from V and 4 bases from J, the junction contained 11 bases not matched to a gene. The CDR3 covers 16 residues.

The chain employs TRBV10-3 and TRBJ2-7, with D unresolved. V dropped 3 bases and J dropped 0 bases, with 9 bases sitting between them. Germline lookup yields CDR1 ENHRY and CDR2 SYGVKD. This CDR3 comprises 14 residues. The CDR3 nucleotides are TGTGCCATCAGTGATAGTCGGAGCTCCTACGAGCAGTACTTC. This encodes CAISDSRSSYEQYF.